These 19 T cell receptor beta chains originate from one sample sequenced in a study of shared T cell receptors in the human thymus. The assay was immunoSEQ multiplex PCR, and TCRdb's table has in-frame clones only and misses some. The sample contains about 660,000 clones, 70% to 90% of which appear only once. These data were likewise used in another study, on human thymus T cells.

Sequencing was carried out using thymocytes. All receptors derive from a boy in the first two years of life with a congenital heart defect.

The rearrangement uses TRBV19 and TRBJ1-1; TRBD1 aligns across 8 bases. CDR1 LNHDA and CDR2 SQIVND come from the germline V gene (reference sequence). CDR3 length equals 15 residues. The V segment lost 6 bases and the J segment 7 bases; nucleotides outside the gene matches: 13. The CDR3 spells CASRGQYQGASEAFF. Written as DNA, the CDR3 is TGTGCCAGTAGAGGGCAATACCAGGGGGCAAGTGAAGCTTTCTTT.

The rearrangement joins TRBV2 to TRBJ1-6, with D possibly matching TRBD1 (6 bases). The CDR3 consists of 18 residues. The germline V and J ends were trimmed by 2 bases and 3 bases, with 17 bases remaining between them. CDR1 and CDR2 (germline): SNHLY, FYNNEI. In nucleotides, the CDR3 is TGTGCCAGCAGTGAAAGAGGGGGGGAGGGGTTCTATAATTCACCCCTCCACTTT. Translation: CASSERGGEGFYNSPLHF.

Regarding this clone: Other nucleotide sequences from this sample produce the same CDR3. The CDR3 DNA reads as TGTGCCAGCAGCTACGGACAGGGGACGGACTTGGCCAAAAACATTCAGTACTTC. It yields the protein CASSYGQGTDLAKNIQYF. J is TRBJ2-4 and V is TRBV5-6; TRBD1 matches at 9 bases. Germline V gene lookup returns CDR1 SGHDT and CDR2 YYEEEE. The CDR3 consists of 18 residues. The junction had 11 bases not matched to a gene; V was cut back by 3 bases and J by 1 base.

The chain has TRBV4-3 and TRBJ1-5; D unclear. CDR1 LGHNA and CDR2 YSLEER come from the germline V gene. The CDR3 spans 16 residues. The V end lost 0 bases, the J end lost 5 bases, and 14 bases lay between the germline ends. The CDR3 spells CASSQDVNRKYQPQHF. CDR3 bases: TGCGCCAGCAGCCAAGATGTGAACAGAAAGTATCAGCCCCAGCATTTT.

V gene TRBV9 combines with J gene TRBJ2-3; 14 bases match TRBD2. The junction had 13 bases not matched to a gene; V was cut back by 5 bases and J by 2 bases. The germline V gene has CDR1 SGDLS and CDR2 YYNGEE. The CDR3 is 19 amino acids. CDR3 sequence reads: CASSDGTSGGDNFTDTQYF. As DNA, the CDR3 is TGTGCCAGCAGTGATGGGACTAGCGGGGGAGATAATTTCACAGATACGCAGTATTTT. The whole variable domain, filled in from reference TRBV9 and TRBJ2-3, reads DSGVTQTPKHLITATGQRVTLRCSPRSGDLSVYWYQQSLDQGLQFLIQYYNGEERAKGNILERFSAQQFPDLHSELNLSSLELGDSALYFCASSDGTSGGDNFTDTQYFGPGTRLTVL.

The chain recombines TRBV12-5 with TRBJ1-4, with 7 bases identical to TRBD1. Trimming cost V 6 bases and J 3 bases; bases outside gene matches: 7. CDR1 LGHNT and CDR2 FRNRAP come from the germline V gene. CDR3 size: 15 residues. CDR3 residues: CASGAADRPNEKLFF. The CDR3 coding sequence is TGTGCTAGTGGAGCCGCGGACAGGCCTAATGAAAAACTGTTTTTT.

This chain joins TRBV25-1 and TRBJ1-2, with 9 bases aligning to TRBD1. Germline lookup yields CDR1 MGHDK and CDR2 SYGVNS. The CDR3 sequence is 15 residues long. V lost 3 bases, J lost 5 bases, and 7 bases stayed unmatched. CDR3: CASSESDRGQYGYTF. The CDR3, as DNA: TGTGCCAGCAGTGAGTCGGACAGGGGTCAATATGGCTACACCTTC.

The CDR3 loop is CASSNRQVPVNQPQHF. CDR3 bases: TGCGCCAGCAGTAACAGGCAGGTCCCCGTTAATCAGCCCCAGCATTTT. This chain joins TRBV23-1 and TRBJ1-5, with a possible D match to TRBD1 (5 bases). TRBV23-1 carries the ORF label, with uncertain function. The ends were cut back, 5 bases at V and 4 bases at J, with 18 bases in the middle. The CDR3 sequence is 16 residues long.

The rearrangement links TRBV15 to TRBJ2-6; maybe TRBD1 (6 bases). Germline values: CDR1 LNHNV, CDR2 YYDKDF (reference sequence). Trimming took off 6 bases at V and 0 bases at J, with 9 bases between the two ends. The CDR3 is 15 amino acids. In DNA, the CDR3 is TGTGCCACCAGACAGGGAATCTCTGGGGCCAACGTCCTGACTTTC. Its translation is CATRQGISGANVLTF.

The J gene is TRBJ2-3, the V gene TRBV27, with a weak D call TRBD2 (5 bases). Trimming took off 4 bases at V and 4 bases at J, with 24 bases between the two ends. This CDR3 comprises 18 residues. CDR1 MNHEY and CDR2 SMNVEV come from the germline V gene (reference sequence). CDR3 nucleotide sequence: TGTGCCAGCAGTTCCTCGCCGAGGGCTCAACCCGAGGCAGATACGCAGTATTTT. This codes for CASSSSPRAQPEADTQYF.

The chain combines TRBV30 with TRBJ2-1; 16 bases map to TRBD2. The CDR3 is 19 amino acids. Losses at the gene ends were 2 bases for V and 5 bases for J; bases not matched to a gene: 12. The germline V gene has CDR1 GTSNPN and CDR2 SVGIG (reference sequence). CDR3 loop: CAWSQTGLAGGPTHNEQFF. The CDR3, as DNA: TGTGCCTGGAGTCAAACGGGACTAGCGGGAGGGCCGACCCACAATGAGCAGTTCTTC. Full variable domain (rest looked up from reference TRBV30 and TRBJ2-1): SQTIHQWPATLVQPVGSPLSLECTVEGTSNPNLYWYRQAAGRGLQLLFYSVGIGQISSEVPQNLSASRPQDRQFILSSKKLLLSDSGFYLCAWSQTGLAGGPTHNEQFFGPGTRLTVL.

The chain combines TRBV19 with TRBJ2-1; D gene uncertain. Trimming shortened V by 0 bases and J by 9 bases, and 15 bases separated the two germline ends. The CDR3 is 15 amino acids. CDR1 is LNHDA and CDR2 is SQIVND in the germline V gene (reference sequence). The chain's CDR3 is CASSIDLLTGGEQFF. The CDR3 DNA sequence: TGTGCCAGTAGTATAGATCTACTCACCGGCGGTGAGCAGTTCTTC.

The chain links TRBV9 to TRBJ2-1; D is ambiguous. CDR1 is SGDLS and CDR2 is YYNGEE in the germline V gene. V was pared by 2 bases and J by 3 bases, with 6 bases between. This CDR3 contains 13 residues. The CDR3 region is CASSVSLYNEQFF. The CDR3 region has the DNA TGTGCCAGCAGCGTCAGTCTCTACAATGAGCAGTTCTTC.

V and J are TRBV4-1 and TRBJ2-7; perhaps TRBD1 as D (5 bases). Between the trimmed V and J ends, which lost 0 bases and 3 bases, there was a span of 15 bases. The CDR3 runs to 16 residues. The germline V gene has CDR1 MGHRA and CDR2 YSYEKL. CDR3 nucleotides: TGCGCCAGCAGCCAAGATTCACAGAGACAGATCTACGAGCAGTACTTC. Its protein product is CASSQDSQRQIYEQYF.

In its sample, this clone was seen a few times. The chain carries TRBV18 and TRBJ2-1, with TRBD2 matching 9 bases. V was pared by 3 bases and J by 10 bases, with 13 bases of the junction left unmatched. CDR1 and CDR2 (germline): KGHSH, LQKENI. The CDR3 is made up of 16 amino acids. CDR3 sequence: CASSPPQGGGAREQFF. CDR3 sequence (DNA): TGTGCCAGCTCACCCCCCCAGGGCGGGGGGGCCAGGGAGCAGTTCTTC.

The CDR3 loop reads CASSQKQGGHTGELFF. The CDR3 DNA reads as TGCGCCAGCAGCCAAAAACAGGGGGGTCACACCGGGGAGCTGTTTTTT. This chain links TRBV4-3 with TRBJ2-2; 8 bases agree with TRBD1. CDR1 and CDR2 (germline): LGHNA, YSLEER. The CDR3 length is 16 residues. V shed 2 bases, J shed 3 bases, and the junction held 5 bases outside the gene matches.

The J gene is TRBJ1-5, the V gene TRBV28; TRBD1 aligns across 7 bases. The germline gives CDR1 MDHEN, CDR2 SYDVKM. The CDR3 totals 17 residues. J gave up 3 bases and V 5 bases, and 13 bases lay outside the gene matches. Written as DNA, the CDR3 is TGTGCCAGCAGTCTCACATACCCCGGGACAGTCAATCAGCCCCAGCATTTT. Amino acids: CASSLTYPGTVNQPQHF.

V gene TRBV7-3 combines with J gene TRBJ1-1, with D maybe TRBD1 (5 bases). With 0 bases removed from V and 2 bases from J, the gap between germline ends came to 19 bases. Germline CDR1 SGHTA, CDR2 FQGTGA. This CDR3 has 18 amino acids. The CDR3, as DNA: TGTGCCAGCAGCTTAACGGGCAGGGAGGGGCAGGGCAACACTGAAGCTTTCTTT. This sequence encodes CASSLTGREGQGNTEAFF.

This chain joins TRBV14 and TRBJ2-7, with TRBD2 as a possible D gene (6 bases). The CDR3 consists of 17 residues. Trimming pared 0 bases from V and 3 bases from J, leaving 18 bases between. Germline loops: CDR1 SGHDN, CDR2 FVKESK. The CDR3 nucleotides are TGTGCCAGCAGCCAAGATTCGGAGGGCAGCGGAGACTACGAGCAGTACTTC. As protein: CASSQDSEGSGDYEQYF.